Following are 5 T cell receptor beta chains from one sample sequenced in a study of blood T cell repertoires in COVID-19. This table comes from immunoSEQ multiplex PCR, and its TCRdb copy is limited to in-frame clones, with some not included. The sample lists approximately 170,000 clones, roughly nine tenths occurring once. Sequencing was carried out using peripheral blood. The receptors come from an elderly woman in a cohort sampled during active or convalescent COVID-19.

The V gene is TRBV4-1, the J gene TRBJ1-4; possibly TRBD1 for D (5 bases). Trimming took off 6 bases at V and 4 bases at J, with 18 bases between the two ends. Germline loops: CDR1 MGHRA, CDR2 YSYEKL. This CDR3 has 16 residues. Here the CDR3 DNA reads TGCGCCAGCAGGGAAGGGAGGGGCAGGAGTAATGAAAAACTGTTTTTT. It specifies CASREGRGRSNEKLFF.

The rearrangement uses TRBV2 and TRBJ2-2, with 8 bases identical to TRBD1. Per the germline V gene, CDR1 is SNHLY and CDR2 is FYNNEI. Losses at the gene ends were 4 bases for V and 5 bases for J; bases not matched to a gene: 6. The CDR3 is 15 residues long. CDR3 sequence (DNA): TGTGCCAGCAGTGGACAGGGGCTACCTACCGGGGAGCTGTTTTTT. Translated, it gives CASSGQGLPTGELFF.

The gene calls are TRBV11-3 and TRBJ1-5; D gene ambiguous. V was trimmed by 2 bases and J by 7 bases, leaving 12 bases between them. The CDR3 covers 14 residues. The germline CDR1 and CDR2 sequences are SGHNT and YENEEA. The CDR3: CASSLWAGYQPQHF. The DNA of the CDR3 is TGTGCCAGCAGCTTATGGGCAGGTTACCAGCCCCAGCATTTT.

V is TRBV5-4 and J is TRBJ2-4, with D maybe TRBD1 (5 bases). There are 16 residues in the CDR3. From germline, CDR1 is SGHNT and CDR2 YYREEE (reference sequence). The ends were cut back, 0 bases at V and 0 bases at J, with 10 bases in the middle. This chain's CDR3 is CASSLGTLLAKNIQYF. The CDR3 nucleotides are TGTGCCAGCAGCTTGGGGACATTACTAGCCAAAAACATTCAGTACTTC.

The chain uses TRBV5-4 and TRBJ2-4; 9 bases align to TRBD2. This CDR3 spans 17 amino acids. The V gene end was trimmed by 4 bases and the J gene end by 3 bases; junction bases not matched to a gene: 11. Germline lookup yields CDR1 SGHNT and CDR2 YYREEE (reference sequence). CDR3 region: CASSPGASGTVKNIQYF. The CDR3 nucleotides are TGTGCCAGCAGCCCGGGGGCTAGCGGGACCGTCAAAAACATTCAGTACTTC. The full variable domain, with the rest looked up from reference TRBV5-4 and TRBJ2-4, is ETGVTQSPTHLIKTRGQQVTLRCSSQSGHNTVSWYQQALGQGPQFIFQYYREEENGRGNFPPRFSGLQFPNYSSELNVNALELDDSALYLCASSPGASGTVKNIQYFGAGTRLSVL.